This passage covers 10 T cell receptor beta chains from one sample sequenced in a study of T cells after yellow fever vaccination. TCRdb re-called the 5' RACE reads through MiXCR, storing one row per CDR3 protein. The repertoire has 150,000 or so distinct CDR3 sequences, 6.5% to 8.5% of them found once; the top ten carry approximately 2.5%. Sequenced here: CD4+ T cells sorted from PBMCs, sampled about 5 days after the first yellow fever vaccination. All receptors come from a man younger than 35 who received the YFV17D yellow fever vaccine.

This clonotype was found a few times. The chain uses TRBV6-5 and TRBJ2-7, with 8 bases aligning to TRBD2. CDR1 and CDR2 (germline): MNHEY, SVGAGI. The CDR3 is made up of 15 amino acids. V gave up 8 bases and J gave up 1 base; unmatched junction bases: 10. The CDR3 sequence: CASRSVSGGSYEQYF. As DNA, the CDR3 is TGTGCCAGCCGTTCGGTGAGCGGGGGATCCTACGAGCAGTACTTC.

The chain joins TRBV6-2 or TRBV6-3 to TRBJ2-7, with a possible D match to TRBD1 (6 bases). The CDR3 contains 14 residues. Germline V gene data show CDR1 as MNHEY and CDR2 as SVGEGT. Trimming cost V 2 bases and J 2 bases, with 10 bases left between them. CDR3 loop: CASSYDRFTYEQYV. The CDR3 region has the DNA TGTGCCAGCAGTTACGACAGGTTCACCTACGAGCAGTACGTC.

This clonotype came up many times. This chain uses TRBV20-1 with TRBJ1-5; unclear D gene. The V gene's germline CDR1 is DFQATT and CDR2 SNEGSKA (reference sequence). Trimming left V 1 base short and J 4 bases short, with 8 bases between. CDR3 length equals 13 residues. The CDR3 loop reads CSARGVRNQPQHF. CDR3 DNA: TGCAGTGCTAGAGGGGTCAGAAATCAGCCCCAGCATTTT.

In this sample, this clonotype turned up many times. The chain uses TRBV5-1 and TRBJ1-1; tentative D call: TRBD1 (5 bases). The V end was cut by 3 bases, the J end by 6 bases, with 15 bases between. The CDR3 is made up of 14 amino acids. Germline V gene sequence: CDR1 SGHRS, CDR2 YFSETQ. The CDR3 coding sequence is TGCGCCAGCAGCTCTTCTGGGGGGAAGGCTGAAGCTTTCTTT. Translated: CASSSSGGKAEAFF.

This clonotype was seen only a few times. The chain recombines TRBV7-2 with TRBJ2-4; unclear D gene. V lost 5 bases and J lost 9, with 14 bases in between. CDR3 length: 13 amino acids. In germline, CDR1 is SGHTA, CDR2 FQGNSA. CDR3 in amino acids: CASSTFGRSIQYF. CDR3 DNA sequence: TGTGCCAGCAGCACCTTTGGGCGAAGCATTCAGTACTTC.

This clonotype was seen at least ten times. The CDR3 coding sequence is TGCAGTGCTAGCGTACCAGGGACCAATCAGCCCCAGCATTTT. This translates into CSASVPGTNQPQHF. This chain uses TRBV20-1 with TRBJ1-5; TRBD1 is a possible D gene (5 bases). The CDR3 has 14 residues. V was cut by 3 bases and J by 3 bases, with 12 bases left in between. Germline-derived CDR1 and CDR2 are DFQATT and SNEGSKA (reference sequence).

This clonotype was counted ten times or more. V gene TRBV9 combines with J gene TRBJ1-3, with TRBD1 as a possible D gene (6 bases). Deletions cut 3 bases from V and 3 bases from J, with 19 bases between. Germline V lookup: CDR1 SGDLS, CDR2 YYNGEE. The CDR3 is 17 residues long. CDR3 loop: CASSEGGGRDIGNTIYF. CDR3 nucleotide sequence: TGTGCCAGCAGCGAAGGGGGGGGACGCGATATTGGAAACACCATATATTTT. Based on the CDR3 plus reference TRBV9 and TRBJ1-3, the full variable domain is DSGVTQTPKHLITATGQRVTLRCSPRSGDLSVYWYQQSLDQGLQFLIQYYNGEERAKGNILERFSAQQFPDLHSELNLSSLELGDSALYFCASSEGGGRDIGNTIYFGEGSWLTVV.

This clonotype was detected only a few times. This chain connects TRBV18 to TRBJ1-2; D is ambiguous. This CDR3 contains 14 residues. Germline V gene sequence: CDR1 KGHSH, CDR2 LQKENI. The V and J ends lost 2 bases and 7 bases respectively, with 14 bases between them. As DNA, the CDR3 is TGTGCCAGCTCACCAGCGACGGGCCGGCCTGGCTACACCTTC. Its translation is CASSPATGRPGYTF.

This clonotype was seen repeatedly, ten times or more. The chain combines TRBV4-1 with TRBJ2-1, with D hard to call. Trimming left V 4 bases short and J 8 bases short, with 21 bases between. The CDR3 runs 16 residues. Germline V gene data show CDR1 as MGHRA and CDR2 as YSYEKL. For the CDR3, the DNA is TGCGCCAGCAGCCCCTATGAGAGGACCGTCGGCGATGAGCAGTTCTTC. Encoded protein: CASSPYERTVGDEQFF.

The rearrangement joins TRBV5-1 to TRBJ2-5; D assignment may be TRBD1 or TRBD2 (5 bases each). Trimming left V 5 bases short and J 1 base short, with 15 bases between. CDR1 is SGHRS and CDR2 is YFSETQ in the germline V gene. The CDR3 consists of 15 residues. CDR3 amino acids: CASSPRGPPQETQYF. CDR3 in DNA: TGCGCCAGCAGTCCACGGGGCCCACCCCAAGAGACCCAGTACTTC.